This TCR beta chain emerged from a study of CD8 T cells in ankylosing spondylitis (dated by TCRdb to 2016 to 2017). For the wider study: To find TCR variants linked to disease, the study profiled T cell receptor beta repertoires in ankylosing spondylitis patients and healthy donors. Peripheral blood samples were taken, and synovial fluid was additionally collected from ankylosing spondylitis patients. The full study cohort was made up of approximately 27 ankylosing spondylitis patients and over 90 healthy donors. What the research found in general, with its limitations: Blood from ankylosing spondylitis patients appeared to be characterized by a TCR beta motif made up of several highly homologous amino acid variants. Some motif variants had previously been reported in the synovial fluid and blood of reactive arthritis patients, which suggests shared mechanisms of disease initiation. The disease-linked clones showed a CD8+ phenotype and occurred at relatively low frequencies in peripheral blood. The disease-linked clones were reported to be significantly enriched in matched synovial fluid samples from ankylosing spondylitis patients.

This clonotype was seen repeatedly, ten times or more. The target of this receptor is not known. Base-call qualities are not available, and no considerably larger clone is one nucleotide away. The reads were generated on an Illumina HiSeq 2500. Quantitative 5'-RACE with molecular barcodes was used to prepare TCR beta libraries. The study's own analysis went as follows. Disease-linked TCR variants were identified with a new computational method built on a probabilistic model of VDJ rearrangement. The public sequencing data were trimmed at Q25 with fastp and processed into clonotypes with MiXCR by TCRdb, which kept only in-frame beta chains. Here each entry gathers all rows of one CDR3 protein and keeps the most common genes and DNA. The V and J calls come from TCRdb's annotation, not from the publication. In this sample the table shows more than 150,000 distinct CDR3 sequences, roughly 20% of which occur a single time. Of the sample, 3.5% to 5% is held by the ten largest clones.

The CDR3 covers 13 residues, taking in both the cysteine and the phenylalanine. This entry keeps only the CDR3 DNA: 39 bases, framed from base 1. The trim is 0 bases for V and 10 bases for J, with a gap of 10 bases between the germline ends. As encoded in the germline V gene (reference sequence), CDR1 is LNHNV while CDR2 is YYDKDF. The rearrangement combines TRBV15 with TRBJ2-1; the D segment is perhaps TRBD1 or TRBD2, each sharing 6 matched bases. This TCR came from a male donor under 30 with ankylosing spondylitis or in good health (not recorded which). Donor details come from another sample of the same person, matched by shared clones. Sequenced sample: blood, either unsorted or a sorted T cell fraction (not recorded which). The DNA is TGTGCCACCAGCAGAGATCGGGGGCAAGAGCAGTTCTTC. This translates into CATSRDRGQEQFF.